This T cell receptor (beta chain) derives from a study of T cell repertoires in cytomegalovirus infection. TCRdb analysed the reads with MiXCR anew, one entry per CDR3 protein. The sample records about 260,000 distinct CDR3 sequences, roughly 9% being singletons. Whole-study results and caveats: Carriers of CMV plus the relevant HLA were identified by cumulative public TCR beta family frequency. HLA-C-restricted CMV-specific TCR beta clonotypes were dominant in the ex vivo response.

This clonotype was recorded at least ten times. Its specificity is not known. The V gene lost 7 bases and the J gene lost 2 bases, with 11 bases spanning the gap. The CDR3 spans 14 residues. Material: PBMCs. The V gene is TRBV12-3 or TRBV12-4, the J gene TRBJ1-4; D is uncertain. This TCR was sampled from a human donor in good health (CMV status not recorded). Some clones in this sample may be carry-over from other donors' samples. This chain's CDR3 is CASTSGVTNEKLFF. The DNA of the CDR3 is TGTGCCAGCACCTCAGGAGTTACTAATGAAAAACTGTTTTTT.